The 4 T cell receptor beta chains below come from one sample, sequenced in a study of monozygotic twins with inflammatory bowel disease. With the 5' RACE reads reprocessed, TCRdb shows one record per CDR3 protein and no DNA. In total, the table holds around 450,000 distinct CDR3 sequences. The sequenced sample was blood. These receptors were taken from a human donor with ulcerative colitis or Crohn's disease, or a healthy co-twin of an affected twin (not recorded which).

This chain uses TRBV3-1 with TRBJ1-2. The CDR3 totals 14 residues. The V gene's germline CDR1 is LGHDT and CDR2 YNNKEL (reference sequence). This CDR3 is CASSPLGSANGYTF.

This chain joins TRBV7-3 and TRBJ2-7. CDR3 length equals 13 residues. Germline V gives CDR1 SGHTA, CDR2 FQGTGA. The CDR3 is CASSLIVESEQYF. The entire variable domain, with the rest obtained from reference TRBV7-3 and TRBJ2-7, is as follows: GAGVSQTPSNKVTEKGKYVELRCDPISGHTALYWYRQSLGQGPEFLIYFQGTGAADDSGLPNDRFFAVRPEGSVSTLKIQRTERGDSAVYLCASSLIVESEQYFGPGTRLTVT.

This chain uses TRBV29-1 with TRBJ1-3. The CDR3 runs 13 residues. Germline CDR1 and CDR2: SQVTM and ANQGSEA. Here the CDR3 reads CSVATYSGNTIYF.

J is TRBJ1-2 and V is TRBV5-1. The CDR3 sequence is 15 residues long. Germline values: CDR1 SGHRS, CDR2 YFSETQ. CDR3 amino acids: CASSLSGQGSFGYTF.